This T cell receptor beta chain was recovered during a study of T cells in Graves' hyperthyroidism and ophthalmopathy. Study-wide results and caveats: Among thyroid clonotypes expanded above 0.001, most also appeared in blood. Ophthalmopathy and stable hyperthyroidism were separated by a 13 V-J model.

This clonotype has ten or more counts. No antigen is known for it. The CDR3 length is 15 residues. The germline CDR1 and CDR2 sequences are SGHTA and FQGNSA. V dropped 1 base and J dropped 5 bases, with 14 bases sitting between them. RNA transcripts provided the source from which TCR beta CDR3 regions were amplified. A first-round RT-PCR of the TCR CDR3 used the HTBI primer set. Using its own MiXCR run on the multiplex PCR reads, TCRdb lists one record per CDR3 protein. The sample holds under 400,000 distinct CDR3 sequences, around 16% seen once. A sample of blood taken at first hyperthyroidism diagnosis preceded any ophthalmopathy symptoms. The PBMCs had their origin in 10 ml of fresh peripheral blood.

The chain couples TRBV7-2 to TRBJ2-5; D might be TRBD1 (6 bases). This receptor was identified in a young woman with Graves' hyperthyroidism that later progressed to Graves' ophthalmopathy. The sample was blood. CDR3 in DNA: TGTGCCAGCAGCTTAGTGCCAGGGGAACGGGAGACCCAGTACTTC. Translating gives CASSLVPGERETQYF.